Detailed here is one TCR beta chain. Its target is not known. The source of the sample is a study of T cell responses to AZD1222 COVID-19 vaccine. Overall study results and limits: Clonal diversity was possibly underestimated, and white British individuals and females predominated among donors.

Some clones are missing from TCRdb's copy, which holds only in-frame ones; the method was immunoSEQ multiplex PCR. The sample includes 130,000 or so clones, around 92% seen only once; the top ten take approximately 3%. V was trimmed by 2 bases and J by 8 bases, leaving 15 bases between them. Germline CDR1 is SGHTA and CDR2 is FQGNSA. This CDR3 is built from 14 residues. The sequence was collected from an adult in good health. The input for sequencing was peripheral blood, taken on day 0 of AZD1222 vaccination. The V and J genes are TRBV7-2 and TRBJ1-2; D might be TRBD1 (5 bases). CDR3 sequence: CASSLRAQALGYTF. CDR3 in DNA: TGTGCCAGCAGCTTACGGGCACAGGCCTTGGGCTACACCTTC.